This TCR beta chain was profiled in a study of long-term antiretroviral therapy in people with HIV. This CDR3 contains 14 residues. Trimming removed 3 bases at V and 1 base at J, with 9 bases between. The V gene's germline CDR1 is SGHTA and CDR2 FQGTGA. With survey level as its setting, the immunoSEQ assay was v3.0. Profiling relied on immunoSEQ multiplex PCR, and the TCRdb table lists in-frame clones only, not all of them. The profile covers around 15,000 clones, with approximately 95% appearing a single time and around 1.5% taken by the ten largest. This specimen consisted of unsorted PBMCs, obtained approximately 11 years after starting antiretroviral therapy. This chain joins TRBV7-3 and TRBJ1-1, with D uncertain. This TCR came from a man aged 30 to 39 with HIV. Here the CDR3 reads CASSLDWGNTEAFF. CDR3 DNA: TGTGCCAGCAGCTTGGATTGGGGGAACACTGAAGCTTTCTTT.